The T cell receptor (beta chain) under discussion was sequenced for a study of spatial heterogeneity in lung cancer. Study context: In cases with available follow-up PBMC samples, these were sequenced at a median of approximately 2 years after resection.

This clonotype showed up many times. V trimming: 1 base; J trimming: 2 bases; junction bases outside the gene matches: 14. Germline V gene data show CDR1 as SGHAT and CDR2 as FQNNGV. The CDR3 is made up of 19 amino acids. Individual TCR cDNA molecules each bore their own unique molecular identifier. In TCRdb, the 5' RACE reads were re-called with MiXCR into one record per CDR3 protein. The data contain fewer than 55,000 distinct CDR3 sequences, roughly 7.4% of them singletons. Time point described: blood at routine non-recurrence follow-up after resection. Tumor, nontumor lung or frozen PBMC supplied whole RNA that was sequenced unsorted.

The chain recombines TRBV11-2 with TRBJ2-1, with 7 bases identical to TRBD2. This clonotype was sampled from a female donor with early-stage non-small cell lung cancer. Sequenced material: PBMCs, taken at follow-up. The CDR3: CASSLGLLGGTMAYNEQFF. The CDR3 coding sequence is TGTGCCAGCAGCTTAGGTCTGCTGGGAGGGACCATGGCCTACAATGAGCAGTTCTTC.